The clone carrying this TCR beta chain was detected only a few times. Antigen unknown. The data were taken from a study of T cell repertoires in cytomegalovirus infection. Study overall: Signatures in public TCR beta sequences pointed to both CMV infection and matching HLA type. General study results and limits: The response measured ex vivo was dominated by TCR beta clonotypes (HLA-C-restricted and CMV-specific). Cumulative public TCR beta family frequency identified CMV carriers with the relevant HLA.

TCRdb re-called the reads through MiXCR, storing one row per CDR3 protein. Of about 330,000 distinct CDR3 sequences listed, more than 9% are singletons. The germline gives CDR1 LNHDA, CDR2 SQIVND (reference sequence). Between the trimmed V and J ends, which lost 10 bases and 5 bases, there was a span of 18 bases. The CDR3 extends over 13 amino acids. The clonotype originates from a human donor in good health (CMV status not recorded). Some clones in this sample may be carry-over from other donors' samples. The sequencing sample was made of PBMCs. The V and J genes are TRBV19 and TRBJ2-7; maybe TRBD2 (5 bases). The chain's CDR3 is CATTPEGRDEQYF. The CDR3 region has the DNA TGTGCCACCACTCCTGAGGGTAGAGACGAGCAGTACTTC.